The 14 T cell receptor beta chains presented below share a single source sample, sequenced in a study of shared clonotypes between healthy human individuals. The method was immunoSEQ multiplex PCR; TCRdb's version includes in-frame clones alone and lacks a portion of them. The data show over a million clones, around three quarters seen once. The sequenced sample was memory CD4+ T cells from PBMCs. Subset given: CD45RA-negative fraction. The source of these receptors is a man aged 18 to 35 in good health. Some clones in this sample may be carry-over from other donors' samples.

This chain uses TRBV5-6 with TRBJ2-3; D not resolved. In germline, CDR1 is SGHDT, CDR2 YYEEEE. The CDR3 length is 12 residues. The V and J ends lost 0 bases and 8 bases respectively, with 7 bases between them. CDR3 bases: TGTGCCAGCAGCTTGGAAGGTGGTACGCAGTATTTT. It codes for CASSLEGGTQYF.

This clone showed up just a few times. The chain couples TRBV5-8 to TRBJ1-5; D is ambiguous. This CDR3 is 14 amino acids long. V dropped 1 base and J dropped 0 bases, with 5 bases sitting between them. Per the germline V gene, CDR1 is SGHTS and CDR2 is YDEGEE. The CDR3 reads CASSLRASNQPQHF. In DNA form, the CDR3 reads TGTGCCAGCAGCTTGAGGGCTAGCAATCAGCCCCAGCATTTT.

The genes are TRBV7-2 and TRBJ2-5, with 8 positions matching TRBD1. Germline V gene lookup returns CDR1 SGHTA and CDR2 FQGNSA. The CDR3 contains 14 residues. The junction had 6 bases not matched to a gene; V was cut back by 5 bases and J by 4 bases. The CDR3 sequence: CASSPDRGGETQYF. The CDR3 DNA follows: TGTGCCAGCAGCCCTGACAGGGGTGGAGAGACCCAGTACTTC.

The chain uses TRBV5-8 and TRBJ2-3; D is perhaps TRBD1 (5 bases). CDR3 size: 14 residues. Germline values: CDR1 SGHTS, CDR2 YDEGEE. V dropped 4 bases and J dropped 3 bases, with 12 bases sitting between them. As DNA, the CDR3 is TGTGCCAGCAGCGTCTACTACAGGACAGATACGCAGTATTTT. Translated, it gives CASSVYYRTDTQYF.

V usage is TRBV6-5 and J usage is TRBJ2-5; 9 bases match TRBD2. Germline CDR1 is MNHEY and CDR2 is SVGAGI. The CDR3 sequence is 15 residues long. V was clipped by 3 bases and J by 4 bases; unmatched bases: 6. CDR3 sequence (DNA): TGTGCCAGCAGTTATTTAGAAGCGGGAGGAGAGACCCAGTACTTC. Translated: CASSYLEAGGETQYF.

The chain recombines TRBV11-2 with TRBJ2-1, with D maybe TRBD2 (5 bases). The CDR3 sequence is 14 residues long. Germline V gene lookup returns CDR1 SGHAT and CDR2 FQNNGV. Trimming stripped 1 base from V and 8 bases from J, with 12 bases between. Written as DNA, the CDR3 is TGTGCCAGCAGCTTAGGGCCTCGGGGTGATGAGCAGTTCTTC. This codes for CASSLGPRGDEQFF.

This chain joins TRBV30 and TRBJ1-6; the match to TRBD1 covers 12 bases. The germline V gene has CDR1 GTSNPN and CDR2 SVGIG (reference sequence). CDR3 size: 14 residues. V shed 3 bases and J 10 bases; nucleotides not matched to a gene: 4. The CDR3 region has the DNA TGTGCCTGGAGGGGACAGGGGGCTTCCTCACCCCTCCACTTT. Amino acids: CAWRGQGASSPLHF. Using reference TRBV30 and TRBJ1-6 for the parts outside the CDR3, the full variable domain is SQTIHQWPATLVQPVGSPLSLECTVEGTSNPNLYWYRQAAGRGLQLLFYSVGIGQISSEVPQNLSASRPQDRQFILSSKKLLLSDSGFYLCAWRGQGASSPLHFGNGTRLTVT.

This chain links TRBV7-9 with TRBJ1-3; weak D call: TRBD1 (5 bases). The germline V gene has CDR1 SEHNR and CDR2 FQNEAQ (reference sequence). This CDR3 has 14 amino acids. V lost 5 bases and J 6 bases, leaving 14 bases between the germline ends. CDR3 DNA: TGTGCCAGCAGCATTTCCGGGACGGAAAACACCATATATTTT. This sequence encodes CASSISGTENTIYF.

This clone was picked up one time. Here the CDR3 reads CSVEILGLAVSFARNEQFF. The CDR3 nucleotides read TGCAGCGTTGAGATCTTAGGACTAGCGGTATCTTTCGCACGCAATGAGCAGTTCTTC. The rearrangement uses TRBV29-1 and TRBJ2-1, with 10 bases aligning to TRBD2. The CDR3 is 19 amino acids. V lost 3 bases to trimming and J lost 6 bases; unmatched junction nucleotides: 20. Germline V gives CDR1 SQVTM, CDR2 ANQGSEA.

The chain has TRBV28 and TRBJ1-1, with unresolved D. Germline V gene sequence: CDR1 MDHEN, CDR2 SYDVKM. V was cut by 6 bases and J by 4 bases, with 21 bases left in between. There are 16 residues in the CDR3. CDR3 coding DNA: TGTGCCAGCAGCTCACCGGGAGAAAATTCCGGCACTGAAGCTTTCTTT. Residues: CASSSPGENSGTEAFF. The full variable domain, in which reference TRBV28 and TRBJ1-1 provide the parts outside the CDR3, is DVKVTQSSRYLVKRTGEKVFLECVQDMDHENMFWYRQDPGLGLRLIYFSYDVKMKEKGDIPEGYSVSREKKERFSLILESASTNQTSMYLCASSSPGENSGTEAFFGQGTRLTVV.

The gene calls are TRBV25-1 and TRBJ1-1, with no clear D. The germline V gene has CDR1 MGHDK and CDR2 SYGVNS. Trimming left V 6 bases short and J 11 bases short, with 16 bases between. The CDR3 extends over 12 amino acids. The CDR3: CASRGSPLEAFF. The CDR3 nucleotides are TGTGCCAGCAGAGGATCCCCCCTCGAGGCTTTCTTT.

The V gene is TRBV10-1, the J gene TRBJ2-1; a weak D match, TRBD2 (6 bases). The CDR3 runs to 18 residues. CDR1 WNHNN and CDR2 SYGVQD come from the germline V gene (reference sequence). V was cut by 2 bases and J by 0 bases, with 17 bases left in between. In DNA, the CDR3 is TGCGCCAGCAGTGAGCTGGGAAGCGGAGGGCGCTCCTACAATGAGCAGTTCTTC. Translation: CASSELGSGGRSYNEQFF.

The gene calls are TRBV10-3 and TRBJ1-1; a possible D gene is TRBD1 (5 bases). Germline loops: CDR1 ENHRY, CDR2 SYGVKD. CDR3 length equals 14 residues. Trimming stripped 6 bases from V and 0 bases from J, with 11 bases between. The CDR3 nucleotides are TGTGCCATCAGGACGAAGGGGCTGAACACTGAAGCTTTCTTT. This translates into CAIRTKGLNTEAFF.

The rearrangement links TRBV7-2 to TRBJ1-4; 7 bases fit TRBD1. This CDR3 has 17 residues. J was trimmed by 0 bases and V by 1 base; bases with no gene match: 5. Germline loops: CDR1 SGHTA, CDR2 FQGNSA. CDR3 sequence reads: CASSLGRGGATNEKLFF. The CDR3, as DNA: TGTGCCAGCAGCTTAGGTAGAGGGGGCGCAACTAATGAAAAACTGTTTTTT.